The TCR beta chain under discussion was sequenced for a study of T cell clonotyping in hematopoietic cell transplantation. This clone was seen a handful of times. As yet, its antigen is unknown. Findings and caveats of the study: Few recipient clonotypes overlapped donors; over 97% were de novo at given depth. Without cell sorting, CD4 versus CD8 contributions remain unresolved.

V was cut by 11 bases and J by 4 bases, with 18 bases left in between. Germline values: CDR1 ENHRY, CDR2 SYGVKD. The CDR3 loop spans 14 amino acids. The protocol was immunoSEQ multiplex PCR, while the TCRdb copy is restricted to in-frame clones and leaves out a portion. The sample yields several thousand clones, approximately 87% seen once. The chain uses TRBV10-3 and TRBJ2-1; a weak D match, TRBD2 (7 bases). The sample in question was peripheral blood mononuclear cells, obtained 100 days after allogeneic stem cell transplant. This clonotype was sampled from a female patient aged 35 to 55 who had an allogeneic stem cell transplant from a related donor, so the T cells may come from the graft donor. Some clones in this sample may be carry-over from other donors' samples. The CDR3 DNA follows: TGTGCCGCCGGAGAGGGGGAGGGATACAATGAGCAGTTCTTC. Translating it yields CAAGEGEGYNEQFF.